This T cell receptor beta chain was observed in a study of blood T cell repertoires in COVID-19. Study background: Sources were T cells, B-cell-depleted T cells, or PBMCs; the material itself was cDNA or gDNA.

In the original processing: From reference gene primer amplification, estimates of nucleated cell counts were derived. This table comes from immunoSEQ multiplex PCR, and its TCRdb copy is limited to in-frame clones, with some not included. V, J and clone size reflect that table, while D and trimming were determined from the DNA. The repertoire holds about 160,000 clones, with 80% as singletons. In assigning cohorts, the study relied on participant-reported clinical history. In Cohort 3, a recovered donor had either two negative PCRs, clearance, or symptom resolution. What was sequenced was PBMCs or T cells enriched from blood (not recorded which). This TCR was recovered from a woman aged 60-75 years who had recovered from COVID-19.

Here the CDR3 reads CATRGEQGSGYTF. CDR3 sequence (DNA): TGTGCCACCCGCGGTGAACAGGGGTCTGGCTACACCTTC. The gene calls are TRBV15 and TRBJ1-2; 7 positions agree with TRBD1. Germline V gene sequence: CDR1 LNHNV, CDR2 YYDKDF (reference sequence). V dropped 8 bases and J dropped 7; count of bases not matched to a gene: 10. The CDR3 contains 13 residues.